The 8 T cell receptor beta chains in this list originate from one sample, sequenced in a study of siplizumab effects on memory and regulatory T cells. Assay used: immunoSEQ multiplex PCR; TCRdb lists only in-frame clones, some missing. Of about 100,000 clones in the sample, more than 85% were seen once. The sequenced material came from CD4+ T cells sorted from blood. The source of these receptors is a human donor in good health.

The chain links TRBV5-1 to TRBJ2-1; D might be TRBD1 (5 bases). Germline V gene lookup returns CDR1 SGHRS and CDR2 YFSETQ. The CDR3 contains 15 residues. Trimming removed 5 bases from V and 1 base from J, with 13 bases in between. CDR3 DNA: TGCGCCAGCAGTTCGGCAGGGTTTTCCTACAATGAGCAGTTCTTC. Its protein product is CASSSAGFSYNEQFF.

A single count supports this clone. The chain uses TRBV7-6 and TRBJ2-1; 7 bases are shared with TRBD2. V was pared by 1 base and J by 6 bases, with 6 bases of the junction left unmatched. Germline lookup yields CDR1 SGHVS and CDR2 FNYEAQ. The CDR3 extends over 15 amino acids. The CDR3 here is CASSLGLAGFNEQFF. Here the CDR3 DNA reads TGTGCCAGCAGCTTAGGACTAGCTGGCTTCAATGAGCAGTTCTTC. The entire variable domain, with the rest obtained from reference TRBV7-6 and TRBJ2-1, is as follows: GAGVSQSPRYKVTKRGQDVALRCDPISGHVSLYWYRQALGQGPEFLTYFNYEAQQDKSGLPNDRFSAERPEGSISTLTIQRTEQRDSAMYRCASSLGLAGFNEQFFGPGTRLTVL.

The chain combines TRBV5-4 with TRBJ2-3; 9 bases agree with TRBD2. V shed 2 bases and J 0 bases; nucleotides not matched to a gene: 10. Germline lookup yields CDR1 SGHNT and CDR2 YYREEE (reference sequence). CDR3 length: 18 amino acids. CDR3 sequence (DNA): TGTGCCAGCAGCTTTTTTCTAGCGGGGACCCCTAGCACAGATACGCAGTATTTT. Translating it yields CASSFFLAGTPSTDTQYF.

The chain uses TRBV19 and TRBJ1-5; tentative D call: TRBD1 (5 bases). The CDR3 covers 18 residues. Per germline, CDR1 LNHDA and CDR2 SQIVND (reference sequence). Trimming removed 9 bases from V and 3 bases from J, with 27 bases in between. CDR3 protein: CASHTGPDDQQINQPQHF. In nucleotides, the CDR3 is TGTGCCAGCCACACAGGCCCGGACGACCAACAAATCAATCAGCCCCAGCATTTT.

CDR3 amino acids: CASSLTGSANYGYTF. The CDR3 DNA follows: TGTGCCAGCAGCCTAACAGGGTCCGCTAACTATGGCTACACCTTC. This sequence joins TRBV5-4 and TRBJ1-2; tentative D call: TRBD1 (6 bases). Deletions cut 4 bases from V and 0 bases from J, with 13 bases between. There are 15 residues in the CDR3. Germline CDR1 reads SGHNT; CDR2 reads YYREEE (reference sequence).

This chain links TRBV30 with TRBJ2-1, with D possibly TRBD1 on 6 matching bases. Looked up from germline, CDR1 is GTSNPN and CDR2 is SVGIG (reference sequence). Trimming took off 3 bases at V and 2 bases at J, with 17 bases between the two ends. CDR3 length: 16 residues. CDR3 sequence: CAWSEVNWDTYNEQFF. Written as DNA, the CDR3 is TGTGCCTGGAGCGAAGTCAACTGGGACACCTACAATGAGCAGTTCTTC.

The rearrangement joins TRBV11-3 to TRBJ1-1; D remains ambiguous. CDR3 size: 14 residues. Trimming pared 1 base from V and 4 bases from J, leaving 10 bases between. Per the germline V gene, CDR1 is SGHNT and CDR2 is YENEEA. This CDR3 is CASSLGAGSTEAFF. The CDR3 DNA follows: TGTGCCAGCAGCTTAGGCGCAGGCAGCACTGAAGCTTTCTTT.

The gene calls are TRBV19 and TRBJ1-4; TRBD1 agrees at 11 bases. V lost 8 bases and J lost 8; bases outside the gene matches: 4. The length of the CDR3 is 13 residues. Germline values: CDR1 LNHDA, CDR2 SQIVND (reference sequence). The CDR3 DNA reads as TGTGCCAGTGGGACAGGGGGGCCCGAAAAACTGTTTTTT. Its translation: CASGTGGPEKLFF.